These 12 T cell receptor beta chains were sequenced from one sample in a study of cytomegalovirus exposure and HLA in healthy donors. PCR primers comprised 60 Vbeta and 13 Jbeta primers. Data came from immunoSEQ multiplex PCR; TCRdb stores just in-frame clones and leaves some out. Found here are a few hundred thousand clones, about nine tenths of them singletons; the top ten hold about 1.7%. Sequences were obtained from PBMCs. The origin of the receptors is a girl aged 2-10 years in good health and CMV-seronegative.

The chain uses TRBV4-1 and TRBJ2-7; TRBD2 aligns across 12 bases. Germline lookup yields CDR1 MGHRA and CDR2 YSYEKL. This CDR3 has 16 amino acids. After removal of 3 bases from V and 5 bases from J, the junction contained 8 bases not matched to a gene. CDR3 residues: CASSQDASGRAHEQYF. CDR3 DNA sequence: TGCGCCAGCAGCCAGGACGCTAGCGGGAGGGCCCACGAGCAGTACTTC.

The chain couples TRBV19 to TRBJ1-2; 7 nucleotides match TRBD1. The CDR3 covers 15 residues. Germline V lookup: CDR1 LNHDA, CDR2 SQIVND (reference sequence). Trimming cost V 2 bases and J 0 bases; bases outside gene matches: 3. The CDR3 coding sequence is TGTGCCAGTAGTATAAACAGGGGAGCTAACTATGGCTACACCTTC. This sequence encodes CASSINRGANYGYTF.

The chain is built from TRBV2 and TRBJ1-1, with 7 bases that match TRBD1. The germline CDR1 and CDR2 sequences are SNHLY and FYNNEI. This CDR3 has 15 amino acids. The V segment lost 3 bases and the J segment 2 bases; nucleotides outside the gene matches: 6. The CDR3 loop reads CASSESNRGNTEAFF. DNA for the CDR3: TGTGCCAGCAGTGAGTCGAACAGGGGTAACACTGAAGCTTTCTTT.

V and J are TRBV5-6 and TRBJ1-6; D uncertain. V was trimmed by 4 bases and J by 3 bases, leaving 11 bases between them. The CDR3 spans 15 residues. CDR1 is SGHDT and CDR2 is YYEEEE in the germline V gene. The CDR3 sequence is CASSHSTDYNSPLHF. The CDR3, as DNA: TGTGCCAGCAGCCATTCGACTGACTATAATTCACCCCTCCACTTT.

The CDR3: CASSYEGQGNEQYF. The CDR3 DNA sequence: TGTGCCAGCAGTTACGAGGGACAGGGAAACGAGCAGTACTTC. V usage is TRBV6-6 and J usage is TRBJ2-7; 9 positions agree with TRBD1. Germline-derived CDR1 and CDR2 are MNHNY and SVGAGI (reference sequence). With 2 bases clipped from V and 5 bases from J, the junction kept 4 bases outside the gene matches. The CDR3 is 14 amino acids.

About this clone: The junction departs from the called germline gene at one end, perhaps through a read error. In DNA form, the CDR3 reads TGTGCCCGGAGGGAGGGGACCGTCGGGGGAGAGACCCAGTACTTC. Protein sequence: CARREGTVGGETQYF. The rearrangement uses TRBV30 and TRBJ2-5, with 7 positions matching TRBD2. The CDR3 sequence is 15 residues long. Germline V gives CDR1 GTSNPN, CDR2 SVGIG (reference sequence). The variable domain in full, with the rest retrieved from reference TRBV30 and TRBJ2-5, is SQTIHQWPATLVQPVGSPLSLECTVEGTSNPNLYWYRQAAGRGLQLLFYSVGIGQISSEVPQNLSASRPQDRQFILSSKKLLLSDSGFYLCARREGTVGGETQYFGPGTRLLVL.

The chain joins TRBV7-9 to TRBJ1-4; D is uncertain. The germline gives CDR1 SEHNR, CDR2 FQNEAQ (reference sequence). V was shortened by 2 bases and J by 0 bases, with 19 bases between the two germline ends. The CDR3 spans 19 residues. The chain's CDR3 is CASSLNFDRVPSTNEKLFF. CDR3 DNA: TGTGCCAGCAGCTTAAATTTCGATCGGGTTCCGTCAACTAATGAAAAACTGTTTTTT.

The genes are TRBV6-5 and TRBJ1-5, with 7 bases lining up with TRBD1. The CDR3 sequence is 14 residues long. V lost 6 bases, J lost 4 bases, and 6 bases stayed unmatched. Germline assignment: CDR1 MNHEY and CDR2 SVGAGI. The CDR3 spells CASRATGQNQPQHF. In DNA, the CDR3 is TGTGCCAGCAGGGCGACAGGGCAAAATCAGCCCCAGCATTTT.

This chain links TRBV4-1 with TRBJ2-7; D is unclear. The germline V gene has CDR1 MGHRA and CDR2 YSYEKL. The CDR3 extends over 14 amino acids. Trimming removed 2 bases at V and 1 base at J, with 9 bases between. The CDR3 region has the DNA TGCGCCAGCAGCCAACCCGGTCGGTCCTACGAGCAGTACTTC. Encoded protein: CASSQPGRSYEQYF.

J is TRBJ2-7 and V is TRBV27; D uncertain. Germline lookup yields CDR1 MNHEY and CDR2 SMNVEV (reference sequence). The CDR3 is made up of 13 amino acids. V was pared by 2 bases and J by 0 bases, with 5 bases between. The DNA for the CDR3 is TGTGCCAGCAGTTTAGTCGGCTCCTACGAGCAGTACTTC. Its translation is CASSLVGSYEQYF.

V gene TRBV19 combines with J gene TRBJ1-1; unclear D gene. This CDR3 has 13 amino acids. CDR1 and CDR2 (germline): LNHDA, SQIVND (reference sequence). V lost 8 bases, J lost 0 bases, and 10 bases lay in between. The CDR3 coding sequence is TGTGCCAGTTCGACACTCATGAACACTGAAGCTTTCTTT. Its translation is CASSTLMNTEAFF.

The chain joins TRBV6-5 to TRBJ2-7, with D possibly matching TRBD2 (6 bases). In germline, CDR1 is MNHEY, CDR2 SVGAGI. This CDR3 comprises 13 residues. The V and J ends lost 6 bases and 2 bases respectively, with 11 bases between them. This CDR3 reads CASRGTSPYEQYF. CDR3 DNA sequence: TGTGCCAGCAGGGGGACTTCCCCCTACGAGCAGTACTTC.